The 10 T cell receptor beta chains in this list originate from one sample, sequenced in a study of T cell changes during pregnancy in multiple sclerosis. TCRdb's copy holds only in-frame clones and misses some; the assay was immunoSEQ multiplex PCR. The sample comprises roughly 110,000 clones, less than 95% of which are singletons, and 1.6% rests with the top ten. This specimen consisted of peripheral blood, obtained after pregnancy. The source is a female donor with multiple sclerosis, enrolled in a pregnancy study.

The CDR3 spells CAARQGAQSNQPQHF. DNA for the CDR3: TGTGCCGCGCGACAGGGGGCCCAGAGCAATCAGCCCCAGCATTTT. The genes are TRBV19 and TRBJ1-5, with TRBD1 matching over 10 bases. Trimming removed 11 bases from V and 1 base from J; junction bases left unmatched: 8. From germline, CDR1 is LNHDA and CDR2 SQIVND (reference sequence). This CDR3 region has 15 residues.

This sequence joins TRBV19 and TRBJ1-5, with D tentatively TRBD1 (5 bases). The CDR3 spans 16 residues. Trimming left V 5 bases short and J 0 bases short, with 14 bases between. Germline CDR1 reads LNHDA; CDR2 reads SQIVND (reference sequence). In nucleotides, the CDR3 is TGTGCCAGTAGTCCTCACCGGACATTTAGCAATCAGCCCCAGCATTTT. Encoded protein: CASSPHRTFSNQPQHF.

This rearrangement joins TRBV7-6 to TRBJ2-1, with 9 bases lining up with TRBD1. This CDR3 is built from 17 residues. CDR1 is SGHVS and CDR2 is FNYEAQ in the germline V gene. Trimming at V came to 5 bases and at J to 0 bases, leaving 8 bases not matched to a gene. This chain's CDR3 is CASSPAGTGSSYNEQFF. The CDR3, as DNA: TGTGCCAGCAGCCCGGCTGGGACAGGGAGCTCCTACAATGAGCAGTTCTTC.

CDR3 in DNA: TGTGCCAGCAGTTCCGGACAGGGAGGTAGGAGCAATCAGCCCCAGCATTTT. It specifies CASSSGQGGRSNQPQHF. This sequence joins TRBV27 and TRBJ1-5; TRBD1 matches at 8 bases. The CDR3 extends over 17 amino acids. The ends lost 4 bases at V and 1 base at J; junction bases unmatched: 9. Germline CDR1 MNHEY, CDR2 SMNVEV (reference sequence).

The CDR3 protein is CATSRKAGWDYGYTF. DNA of the CDR3: TGTGCCACCAGCAGAAAGGCAGGGTGGGACTATGGCTACACCTTC. This chain links TRBV15 with TRBJ1-2, with D perhaps TRBD1 (5 bases). The CDR3 consists of 15 residues. Germline V gene lookup returns CDR1 LNHNV and CDR2 YYDKDF (reference sequence). Trimming shortened V by 2 bases and J by 3 bases, and 13 bases separated the two germline ends.

CDR3 sequence: CASSRLEGAGYGYTF. As DNA, the CDR3 is TGTGCCAGCAGCCGCCTTGAGGGGGCAGGATATGGCTACACCTTC. The chain employs TRBV9 and TRBJ1-2, with 7 bases matching TRBD1. V trimming: 4 bases; J trimming: 5 bases; junction bases outside the gene matches: 11. Germline V gene data show CDR1 as SGDLS and CDR2 as YYNGEE. The CDR3 is made up of 15 amino acids.

The chain uses TRBV7-2 and TRBJ1-3; D unresolved. Between the trimmed V and J ends, which lost 0 bases and 4 bases, there was a span of 7 bases. The germline V gene encodes CDR1 SGHTA and CDR2 FQGNSA. This CDR3 has 14 amino acids. CDR3: CASSLADSGNTIYF. The CDR3 nucleotides read TGTGCCAGCAGCTTAGCAGACTCCGGAAACACCATATATTTT.

This clone was observed once. The chain is built from TRBV6-5 and TRBJ2-3; tentatively, D is TRBD1 (5 bases). V was trimmed by 7 bases and J by 2 bases, leaving 10 bases between them. Germline V gene data show CDR1 as MNHEY and CDR2 as SVGAGI. This CDR3 comprises 13 residues. CDR3 amino acids: CASTRAATDTQYF. CDR3 bases: TGTGCCAGCACCAGGGCCGCCACAGATACGCAGTATTTT.

The genes are TRBV7-6 and TRBJ2-7; D uncertain. CDR3 length: 14 amino acids. V lost 1 base to trimming and J lost 0 bases, with 7 bases between them. Germline V lookup: CDR1 SGHVS, CDR2 FNYEAQ. The CDR3 bases are TGTGCCAGCAGCTTAGGGCAGTTCTCCTACGAGCAGTACTTC. Translating it yields CASSLGQFSYEQYF.

V usage is TRBV2 and J usage is TRBJ2-1; TRBD2 agrees at 8 bases. The CDR3 covers 13 residues. Trimming removed 7 bases from V and 7 bases from J; junction bases left unmatched: 6. The V gene's germline CDR1 is SNHLY and CDR2 FYNNEI. In DNA, the CDR3 is TGTGCCAGCAACTTAGCGGGGTTTAATGAGCAGTTCTTC. It is translated as CASNLAGFNEQFF.